This T cell receptor beta chain was found in a study of blood T cell repertoires in COVID-19 (TCRdb year 2020). Notes on the research overall: Collaborator samples came from the United States, Italy and Spain and covered acute and convalescent phases of COVID-19. Where available, HLA class I and class II types were taken from metadata supplied by the sample provider and were not determined by assay-based typing. Subjects who had been exposed to COVID-19, were actively infected with it, or had recovered from it provided the deeply sampled blood TCRbeta repertoires that made up the dataset. The repertoires were released in a freely available public database meant as a resource for research on the immune response to SARS-CoV-2. The material from the prospective study consisted of cDNA or gDNA derived from T cells, B-cell-depleted T cells, or PBMCs. Sample metadata almost always included a de-identified subject ID, COVID-19 status, age in years and sex. Samples were obtained from the ongoing ImmuneRACE study (first 160 participants) and from over a thousand subjects provided by 6 global collaborators. Points the paper makes about the study in general: Clinical and demographic metadata were provided uncurated, with the amount varying by source and participant.

To note about this clone: Its antigen is unknown. Within one base of it there is no much larger clone, and no base qualities were kept.

The immunoSEQ Assay, a bias-controlled multiplex PCR, was used to amplify TCRbeta CDR3 regions from genomic DNA. Regarding the original processing steps: Within the assay, amplification of reference gene primers was used to estimate how many nucleated cells each sample contained. To quantify the absolute abundance of each unique TCRbeta CDR3 rearrangement, sequence reads were collapsed and filtered. For each sample, productive Simpson clonality was calculated as the square root of Simpson's diversity index over productive rearrangements. TCRdb provides this immuneACCESS table in a form limited to in-frame rearrangements. Some clones are lacking; in checked studies, under half of them reflect an unresolved V gene, and why the rest are absent is not known. V, J and clone size were drawn from that table, and D and trimming were deduced from the DNA. Across this sample there are 180,000 or so clones, with 76% seen only once. The top ten constitute around 8.9% of the sample.

The collaborating institutions used their own protocols to collect whole blood in K2EDTA tubes. For TCRbeta analysis, collaborator samples were shipped as frozen whole blood, as isolated PBMCs, or as DNA extracted from either sample type. V is pared back by 1 base and J by 2 bases, with 13 bases lying between the germline termini. From the cysteine up to the phenylalanine, the CDR3 has a length of 16 residues. Only CDR3 DNA is held: 48 bases, read in frame from base 1. From a lookup of the germline V gene, CDR1 and CDR2 are SGHVS and FQNEAQ. The TCR originated in a woman in her forties or fifties with active or convalescent COVID-19. The chain uses TRBV7-8 and TRBJ2-3; D gene: possibly TRBD1, on 6 matching bases. Input material: peripheral blood. The CDR3 here reads CASSLVGRGVTDTQYF. Read as DNA, the sequence is TGTGCCAGCAGCTTAGTGGGCAGGGGAGTCACAGATACGCAGTATTTT.